In this sample, the clone carrying this T cell receptor beta chain turned up many times. One entry per CDR3 protein results from TCRdb running MiXCR on the RACE reads. The sample has about 46,000 distinct CDR3 sequences; roughly 4% are singletons. This specimen comes from a study of human T cells and chemical hapten exposure. J gave up 5 bases and V 5 bases, and 9 bases lay outside the gene matches. CDR3 length: 15 residues. The time point was: healthy volunteer bleed at 2 weeks. Unfractionated whole blood served as the source for total RNA extraction. This rearrangement joins TRBV12-3 or TRBV12-4 to TRBJ2-7; 10 nucleotides match TRBD1. This clonotype originated in a female donor in good health. Some clones in this sample may be carry-over from other donors' samples. Sequenced material: whole blood. CDR3 sequence reads: CASSSRTGGSDEQYF. The CDR3 region has the DNA TGTGCCAGCAGTAGTCGGACAGGGGGAAGCGACGAGCAGTACTTC.